Listed below are T cell receptor beta chains from one sample, sequenced in a study of brain T cells in children with intractable seizures. Sequencing used immunoSEQ multiplex PCR; TCRdb keeps in-frame clones, though not all of them. The sample records 300,000 to 400,000 clones, roughly 92% being singletons. The input for sequencing was peripheral blood, taken 4 to 6 months after surgery. Every receptor here comes from a boy less than two years old with tuberous sclerosis and intractable seizures. Each CDR3 is given with its conserved first and last residue. A D gene is named only where the DNA matches it firmly. Size is stated for part of the rows, as once, few or many counts, or as a class when the clone is expanded.

CASSETSGQGTNTIYF | TGTGCCAGCAGTGAAACCTCGGGACAGGGGACAAACACCATATATTTT | TRBD1 | TRBJ1-3 | - | TRBV6-1
CASSKRGDRPSYEQYF | TGTGCCAGCAGCAAAAGGGGGGACAGGCCCTCCTACGAGCAGTACTTC | - | TRBJ2-7 | once | TRBV21-1
CASSTKGQSQETQYF | TGTGCCAGCAGCACCAAGGGACAGTCCCAAGAGACCCAGTACTTC | TRBD1 | TRBJ2-5 | - | TRBV7-8
CASSYIPPDLEYGYTF | TGTGCCAGCAGTTATATCCCCCCGGACCTGGAGTATGGCTACACCTTC | - | TRBJ1-2 | - | TRBV6-5
CSASQETQYF | TGCAGTGCTAGTCAAGAGACCCAGTACTTC | - | TRBJ2-5 | - | TRBV20-1
CASSLGAGGLDTQYF | TGTGCCAGCAGCCTTGGGGCGGGGGGATTAGATACGCAGTATTTT | TRBD2 | TRBJ2-3 | - | TRBV9
CASSQGNGYTF | TGCGCCAGCAGCCAAGGGAATGGCTACACCTTC | - | TRBJ1-2 | once | TRBV4-1
CATGPRGMNTEAFF | TGCGCAACCGGGCCTCGGGGGATGAACACTGAAGCTTTCTTT | - | TRBJ1-1 | - | TRBV10-2
CASSLPPYEQYF | TGTGCCAGCAGTTTACCCCCCTACGAGCAGTACTTC | - | TRBJ2-7 | - | TRBV12-3/TRBV12-4
CAWRGLDLSDTQYF | TGTGCCTGGAGGGGACTAGATTTATCAGATACGCAGTATTTT | TRBD2 | TRBJ2-3 | - | TRBV30
CASSGPQTMTWDTEAFF | TGTGCCAGCAGTGGACCCCAAACGATGACCTGGGACACTGAAGCTTTCTTT | - | TRBJ1-1 | - | TRBV2
CASSIVRGGEQYF | TGTGCCAGTAGTATAGTACGGGGAGGTGAGCAGTACTTC | - | TRBJ2-7 | - | TRBV19
CASTQGALGEAFF | TGTGCCAGTACACAGGGGGCGCTGGGAGAGGCTTTCTTT | TRBD1 | TRBJ1-1 | - | TRBV25-1
CASSLGPGGMNTEAFF | TGTGCCAGCAGCTTAGGCCCCGGGGGAATGAACACTGAAGCTTTCTTT | - | TRBJ1-1 | - | TRBV7-9
CASSHDRVQETQYF | TGTGCCAGCAGTCACGACAGGGTTCAAGAGACCCAGTACTTC | TRBD1 | TRBJ2-5 | - | TRBV6-5
CASSKPEFRVQPQHF | TGTGCCAGTAGTAAACCCGAGTTTAGGGTCCAGCCCCAGCATTTT | - | TRBJ1-5 | - | TRBV19
CASRGTSGAYEQYF | TGTGCCAGCAGGGGGACTAGCGGGGCCTACGAGCAGTACTTC | TRBD2 | TRBJ2-7 | - | TRBV6-6
CASSYSTTMGGMGQFF | TGTGCCAGCAGTTACTCGACTACCATGGGGGGCATGGGGCAGTTCTTC | - | TRBJ2-1 | - | TRBV6-5
CASSVGGSGRNTGELFF | TGTGCCAGCAGCGTAGGGGGTAGCGGACGGAACACCGGGGAGCTGTTTTTT | - | TRBJ2-2 | - | TRBV9
CATSDPSERGDTQYF | TGTGCCACCAGTGATCCTAGCGAAAGGGGGGATACGCAGTATTTT | - | TRBJ2-3 | - | TRBV24-1
CASSPAYTDTQYF | TGTGCTAGCAGCCCGGCATACACAGATACGCAGTATTTT | - | TRBJ2-3 | - | TRBV7-7
CASSSLGGRSEQFF | TGTGCCAGCAGCTCCCTGGGGGGGAGGAGTGAGCAGTTCTTC | TRBD2 | TRBJ2-1 | - | TRBV7-3
CASNVGLEQFF | TGCGCCAGCAATGTAGGACTTGAGCAGTTCTTC | - | TRBJ2-1 | - | TRBV5-1
CASSLGLAGVEQFF | TGCGCCAGCAGCTTGGGACTAGCGGGAGTTGAGCAGTTCTTC | TRBD2 | TRBJ2-1 | - | TRBV5-1